A single sample is the source of the 16 T cell receptor beta chains below, sequenced in a study of circulating and synovial CD4+ cells in juvenile arthritis. The assay was immunoSEQ multiplex PCR, and TCRdb's table has in-frame clones only and misses some. Of 25,000 to 35,000 clones listed, approximately 92% are singletons. Sequenced material: CD4+ T cells from blood. These receptors came from a human donor with juvenile idiopathic arthritis.

J is TRBJ1-1 and V is TRBV5-1; D is possibly TRBD1 (5 bases). This CDR3 is 15 amino acids long. From germline, CDR1 is SGHRS and CDR2 YFSETQ. Trimming removed 1 base at V and 1 base at J, with 11 bases between. The CDR3 DNA reads as TGCGCCAGCAGCTTGAATGGGGGGTCGAACACTGAAGCTTTCTTT. The encoded protein is CASSLNGGSNTEAFF.

V usage is TRBV5-1 and J usage is TRBJ2-2; 10 bases map to TRBD1. The V gene's germline CDR1 is SGHRS and CDR2 YFSETQ. The trim removed 4 bases at V and 4 bases at J, leaving 4 bases unmatched. The CDR3 totals 15 residues. Here the CDR3 reads CASSDDRGLTGELFF. The CDR3 coding sequence is TGCGCCAGCAGCGATGACAGGGGGCTCACCGGGGAGCTGTTTTTT.

The chain joins TRBV5-1 to TRBJ2-3, with D possibly matching TRBD1 (6 bases). In germline, CDR1 is SGHRS, CDR2 YFSETQ. The CDR3 sequence is 13 residues long. Trimming removed 2 bases from V and 5 bases from J, with 9 bases in between. As DNA, the CDR3 is TGCGCCAGCAGCTTCGAAGGGGGAGATACGCAGTATTTT. This encodes CASSFEGGDTQYF.

The genes are TRBV7-9 and TRBJ2-2, with 9 positions matching TRBD1. After removal of 3 bases from V and 4 bases from J, the junction contained 3 bases not matched to a gene. Germline-derived CDR1 and CDR2 are SEHNR and FQNEAQ (reference sequence). This CDR3 contains 15 residues. In DNA form, the CDR3 reads TGTGCCAGCAGCTTCGGACAGGGGTCCACCGGGGAGCTGTTTTTT. As protein: CASSFGQGSTGELFF.

The chain links TRBV28 to TRBJ1-5; D is unresolved. Trimming removed 2 bases from V and 2 bases from J, with 10 bases in between. There are 15 residues in the CDR3. CDR1 and CDR2 from the germline V gene are MDHEN and SYDVKM. The CDR3 spells CASSLEVRGNQPQHF. In DNA, the CDR3 is TGTGCCAGCAGTTTAGAGGTTAGAGGCAATCAGCCCCAGCATTTT. The entire variable domain, with the rest obtained from reference TRBV28 and TRBJ1-5, is as follows: DVKVTQSSRYLVKRTGEKVFLECVQDMDHENMFWYRQDPGLGLRLIYFSYDVKMKEKGDIPEGYSVSREKKERFSLILESASTNQTSMYLCASSLEVRGNQPQHFGDGTRLSIL.

The chain recombines TRBV9 with TRBJ2-1, with TRBD2 matching 11 bases. This CDR3 is built from 15 residues. The germline V gene has CDR1 SGDLS and CDR2 YYNGEE. V dropped 0 bases and J dropped 7; count of bases not matched to a gene: 3. The CDR3 here is CASSVVAGGPNEQFF. The CDR3 DNA follows: TGTGCCAGCAGCGTAGTAGCGGGAGGGCCAAATGAGCAGTTCTTC.

This clone occurred once. The chain links TRBV19 to TRBJ1-2; perhaps TRBD1 as D (6 bases). Germline values: CDR1 LNHDA, CDR2 SQIVND (reference sequence). CDR3 size: 15 residues. V lost 3 bases and J 8 bases, leaving 19 bases between the germline ends. The CDR3 DNA is TGTGCCAGTAGTATCCCCACAGGGAAAGTCGGAGGCTACACCTTC. Residues: CASSIPTGKVGGYTF.

V is TRBV27 and J is TRBJ1-2; the match to TRBD1 covers 7 bases. The CDR3 sequence is 16 residues long. Trimming cost V 5 bases and J 5 bases; bases outside gene matches: 14. CDR1 and CDR2 from the germline V gene are MNHEY and SMNVEV (reference sequence). Here the CDR3 DNA reads TGTGCCAGCAGTCTCACCCAAGACAGGGCACGGTATGGCTACACCTTC. Protein sequence: CASSLTQDRARYGYTF.

The chain carries TRBV4-2 and TRBJ1-1; D ambiguous. Trimming shortened V by 6 bases and J by 3 bases, and 11 bases separated the two germline ends. The germline V gene has CDR1 LGHNA and CDR2 YNFKEQ. The CDR3 runs to 13 residues. CDR3 sequence (DNA): TGTGCCAGCAGGGGGAGGGTGGACACTGAAGCTTTCTTT. It specifies CASRGRVDTEAFF.

This clone was seen just once. V usage is TRBV19 and J usage is TRBJ2-1, with 10 bases aligning to TRBD2. CDR3 size: 19 residues. Germline CDR1 and CDR2: LNHDA and SQIVND (reference sequence). Trimming at V came to 7 bases and at J to 3 bases, leaving 18 bases not matched to a gene. In DNA, the CDR3 is TGTGCCAGTACCCCCTACGGACTAGCGGAACTAACAAACTACAATGAGCAGTTCTTC. It encodes CASTPYGLAELTNYNEQFF.

The chain joins TRBV19 to TRBJ2-1; D gene unclear. Germline CDR1 and CDR2: LNHDA and SQIVND (reference sequence). The CDR3 totals 15 residues. Trimming took off 2 bases at V and 3 bases at J, with 11 bases between the two ends. CDR3 in DNA: TGTGCCAGTAGTATAACCCTATCCTACTACAATGAGCAGTTCTTC. It yields the protein CASSITLSYYNEQFF.

Here the CDR3 DNA reads TGCAGTGCTTACAGACCAGATACGCAGTATTTT. This gives the protein CSAYRPDTQYF. V is TRBV20-1 and J is TRBJ2-3; D gene unclear. Germline CDR1 reads DFQATT; CDR2 reads SNEGSKA (reference sequence). The CDR3 loop spans 11 amino acids. The ends were cut back, 5 bases at V and 4 bases at J, with 7 bases in the middle.

This rearrangement joins TRBV19 to TRBJ1-5, with D maybe TRBD1 (5 bases). Trimming took 8 bases from V and 4 from J, leaving 12 bases between them. This CDR3 has 13 residues. Per the germline V gene, CDR1 is LNHDA and CDR2 is SQIVND (reference sequence). This chain's CDR3 is CASRSRGNQPQHF. CDR3 nucleotide sequence: TGTGCCAGTCGTTCAAGGGGAAATCAGCCCCAGCATTTT.

The CDR3: CASNRVEDRGNTEAFF. CDR3 DNA: TGTGCCAGCAATCGAGTAGAGGACAGGGGGAACACTGAAGCTTTCTTT. This chain connects TRBV6-9 to TRBJ1-1; 9 nucleotides line up with TRBD1. The CDR3 has 16 residues. CDR1 and CDR2 from the germline V gene are MNHGY and SVAAGI. With 7 bases clipped from V and 1 base from J, the junction kept 10 bases outside the gene matches.

The gene calls are TRBV5-1 and TRBJ2-7, with TRBD1 matching 7 bases. This CDR3 has 14 amino acids. Trimming removed 4 bases from V and 1 base from J; junction bases left unmatched: 5. The germline V gene encodes CDR1 SGHRS and CDR2 YFSETQ. CDR3 bases: TGCGCCAGCAGCAGAGAGGGACAGTCCTACGAGCAGTACTTC. Translation: CASSREGQSYEQYF.

V gene TRBV19 combines with J gene TRBJ1-4; D remains unclear. Germline lookup yields CDR1 LNHDA and CDR2 SQIVND (reference sequence). The CDR3 runs 16 residues. V lost 2 bases, J lost 3 bases, and 13 bases lay in between. DNA for the CDR3: TGTGCCAGTAGTATAACGAGGGCTCGAGCTAATGAAAAACTGTTTTTT. Its translation: CASSITRARANEKLFF.